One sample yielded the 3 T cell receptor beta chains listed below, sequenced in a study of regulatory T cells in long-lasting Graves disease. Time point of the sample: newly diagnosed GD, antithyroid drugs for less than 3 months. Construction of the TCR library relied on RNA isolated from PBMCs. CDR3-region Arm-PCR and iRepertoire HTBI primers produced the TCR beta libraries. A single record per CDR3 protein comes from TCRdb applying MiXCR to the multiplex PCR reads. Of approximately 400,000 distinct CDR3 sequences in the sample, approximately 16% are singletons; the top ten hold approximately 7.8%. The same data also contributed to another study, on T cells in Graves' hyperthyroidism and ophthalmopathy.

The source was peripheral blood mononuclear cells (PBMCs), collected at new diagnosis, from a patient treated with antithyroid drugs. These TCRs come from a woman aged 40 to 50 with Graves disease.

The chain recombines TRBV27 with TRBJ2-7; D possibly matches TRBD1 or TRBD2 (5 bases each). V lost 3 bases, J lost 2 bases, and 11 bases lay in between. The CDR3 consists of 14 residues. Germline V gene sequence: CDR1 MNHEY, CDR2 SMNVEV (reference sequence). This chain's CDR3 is CASSFVGRAYEQYF. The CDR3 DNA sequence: TGTGCCAGCAGTTTTGTGGGACGAGCCTACGAGCAGTACTTC.

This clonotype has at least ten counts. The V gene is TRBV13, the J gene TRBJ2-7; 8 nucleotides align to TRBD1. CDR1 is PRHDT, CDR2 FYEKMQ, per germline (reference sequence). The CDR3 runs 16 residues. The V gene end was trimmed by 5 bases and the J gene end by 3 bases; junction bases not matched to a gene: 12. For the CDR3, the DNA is TGTGCCAGCAGCCCACCCGGCGGACAGGGACACTACGAGCAGTACTTC. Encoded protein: CASSPPGGQGHYEQYF.

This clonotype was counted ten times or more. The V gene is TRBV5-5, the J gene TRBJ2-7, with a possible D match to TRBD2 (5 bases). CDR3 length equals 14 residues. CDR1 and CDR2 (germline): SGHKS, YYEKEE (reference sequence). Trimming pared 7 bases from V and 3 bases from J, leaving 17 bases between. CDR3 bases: TGTGCCAGCGGGGAACTAGGATTTCTCTACGAGCAGTACTTC. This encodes CASGELGFLYEQYF. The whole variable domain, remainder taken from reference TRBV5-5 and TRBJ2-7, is DAGVTQSPTHLIKTRGQQVTLRCSPISGHKSVSWYQQVLGQGPQFIFQYYEKEERGRGNFPDRFSARQFPNYSSELNVNALLLGDSALYLCASGELGFLYEQYFGPGTRLTVT.